This passage covers 5 T cell receptor beta chains from one sample sequenced in a study of identical twins. MiXCR, run by TCRdb on the 5' RACE reads, gives a single entry per CDR3 protein. This sample has a few hundred thousand distinct CDR3 sequences; nearly 10% occur once, and the top ten carry around 3.1%. The same data also contributed to another study, on yellow fever vaccine responses in identical twins.

The sequenced sample consisted of PBMCs. The origin of the receptors is a young woman in good health.

This clonotype was seen a handful of times. The chain recombines TRBV29-1 with TRBJ1-1; possible D gene TRBD1, 5 bases. V dropped 7 bases and J dropped 0 bases, with 12 bases sitting between them. From germline, CDR1 is SQVTM and CDR2 ANQGSEA. There are 13 residues in the CDR3. The CDR3 nucleotides are TGCAGCGCCTGGGGGTCCGTGAACACTGAAGCTTTCTTT. It encodes CSAWGSVNTEAFF.

In its sample, this clonotype was seen a few times. The rearrangement links TRBV10-3 to TRBJ2-5; D is uncertain. The ends were cut back, 0 bases at V and 4 bases at J, with 21 bases in the middle. The CDR3 totals 18 residues. Germline V lookup: CDR1 ENHRY, CDR2 SYGVKD. As DNA, the CDR3 is TGTGCCATCAGTGAGTCGACCGCAGGAGCCGGGTCCACAGAGACCCAGTACTTC. Translation gives CAISESTAGAGSTETQYF.

V is TRBV28 and J is TRBJ2-1; TRBD1 is a possible D gene (6 bases). Trimming pared 7 bases from V and 8 bases from J, leaving 15 bases between. This CDR3 is 13 amino acids long. CDR1 MDHEN and CDR2 SYDVKM come from the germline V gene. In DNA form, the CDR3 reads TGTGCCAGCAACCTAGGGGGTAGCCATGAGCAGTTCTTC. This translates into CASNLGGSHEQFF.

This clonotype was counted only a few times. The V call is TRBV11-3, the J call TRBJ2-1; tentatively, D is TRBD2 (5 bases). CDR3 size: 17 residues. Trimming pared 1 base from V and 0 bases from J, leaving 13 bases between. Germline V gives CDR1 SGHNT, CDR2 YENEEA. The CDR3 reads CASSLGASRSSYNEQFF. As DNA, the CDR3 is TGTGCCAGCAGCTTAGGGGCTAGCCGGAGCTCCTACAATGAGCAGTTCTTC.

The chain uses TRBV7-9 and TRBJ2-7; 7 bases line up with TRBD1. Germline V gene lookup returns CDR1 SEHNR and CDR2 FQNEAQ (reference sequence). The CDR3 runs 16 residues. V trimming: 1 base; J trimming: 4 bases; junction bases outside the gene matches: 10. CDR3 nucleotide sequence: TGTGCCAGCAGCTTAGGGAGGCCTGAACAGGGGTACGAGCAGTACTTC. Translated, it gives CASSLGRPEQGYEQYF.